The clone carrying this TCR beta chain was found once. This sample was taken from a study of control samples from healthy donors and cancer patients. Produced via immunoSEQ multiplex PCR; TCRdb's table is partial and in-frame only. The top ten hold about 1.6% of the sample, which has 150,000 to 200,000 clones, about nine tenths seen once. Germline V gene data show CDR1 as SQVTM and CDR2 as ANQGSEA. The CDR3 runs to 13 residues. The junction had 4 bases not matched to a gene; V was cut back by 1 base and J by 8 bases. This clonotype originated in a woman in her thirties in good health. This chain connects TRBV29-1 to TRBJ1-2, with 10 bases aligning to TRBD1. The sample was blood. CDR3 sequence: CSVEVTGGAGYTF. The CDR3 coding sequence is TGCAGCGTTGAAGTGACAGGGGGCGCGGGCTACACCTTC.